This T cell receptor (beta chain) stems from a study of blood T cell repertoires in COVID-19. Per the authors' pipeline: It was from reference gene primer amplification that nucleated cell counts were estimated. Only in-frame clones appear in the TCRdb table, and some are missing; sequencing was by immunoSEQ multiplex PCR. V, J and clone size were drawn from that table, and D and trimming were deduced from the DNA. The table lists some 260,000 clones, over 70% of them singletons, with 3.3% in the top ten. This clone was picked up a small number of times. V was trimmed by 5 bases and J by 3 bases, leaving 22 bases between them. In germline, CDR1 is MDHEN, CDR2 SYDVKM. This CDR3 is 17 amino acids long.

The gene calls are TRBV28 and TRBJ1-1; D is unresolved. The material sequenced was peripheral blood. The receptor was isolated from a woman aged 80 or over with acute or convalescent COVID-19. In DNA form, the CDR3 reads TGTGCCAGCAGTCCCATTGGGTCACTCGGAGGTGACACTGAAGCTTTCTTT. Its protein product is CASSPIGSLGGDTEAFF.